A single sample gave rise to the 20 T cell receptor beta chains below, sequenced in a study of blood T cell repertoires in COVID-19. The assay was immunoSEQ multiplex PCR, and TCRdb's table has in-frame clones only and misses some. The sample holds over 90,000 clones, around four fifths seen once. The sequenced sample was peripheral blood. These receptor sequences come from a man aged 55 to 70 with active or convalescent COVID-19.

This clone showed up just a few times. The rearrangement uses TRBV28 and TRBJ1-2, with TRBD1 matching over 8 bases. Germline CDR1 and CDR2: MDHEN and SYDVKM. The CDR3 extends over 16 amino acids. With V trimmed by 10 bases and J by 7 bases, 20 bases remained unmatched. The CDR3 DNA follows: TGTGCCACCACGGGCACAGGGGGGCCCTTGAGGGGTGGCTACACCTTC. It encodes CATTGTGGPLRGGYTF.

The gene calls are TRBV11-2 and TRBJ2-1; 10 bases match TRBD2. Trimming cost V 5 bases and J 5 bases; bases outside gene matches: 12. The CDR3 extends over 17 amino acids. Germline CDR1 SGHAT, CDR2 FQNNGV. The CDR3 bases are TGTGCCAGCAGCCAAATTATCCTAGCGGGAGTGGACAATGAGCAGTTCTTC. Residues: CASSQIILAGVDNEQFF.

In its sample, this clone was seen a few times. The genes are TRBV10-1 and TRBJ1-2; D is unresolved. Germline V lookup: CDR1 WNHNN, CDR2 SYGVQD (reference sequence). This CDR3 has 15 residues. Trimming shortened V by 2 bases and J by 0 bases, and 10 bases separated the two germline ends. The CDR3 nucleotides are TGCGCCAGCAGTGAGAGCCGGGAAGCTAACTATGGCTACACCTTC. Its protein product is CASSESREANYGYTF.

This chain connects TRBV19 to TRBJ1-5; no definite D call. CDR1 is LNHDA, CDR2 SQIVND, per germline (reference sequence). V was cut by 6 bases and J by 3 bases, with 18 bases left in between. The CDR3 consists of 16 residues. The CDR3 DNA reads as TGTGCCAGTAGGAGCACGGGGAGAAGCCTCAATCAGCCCCAGCATTTT. Its protein product is CASRSTGRSLNQPQHF. The entire variable domain, with the rest obtained from reference TRBV19 and TRBJ1-5, is as follows: DGGITQSPKYLFRKEGQNVTLSCEQNLNHDAMYWYRQDPGQGLRLIYYSQIVNDFQKGDIAEGYSVSREKKESFPLTVTSAQKNPTAFYLCASRSTGRSLNQPQHFGDGTRLSIL.

V and J are TRBV9 and TRBJ2-5; 10 bases map to TRBD1. CDR1 is SGDLS, CDR2 YYNGEE, per germline. Trimming removed 4 bases from V and 2 bases from J; junction bases left unmatched: 8. The CDR3 has 16 amino acids. The CDR3 nucleotides read TGTGCCAGCAGCCATTTGACAGGGGGCGGGCAAGAGACCCAGTACTTC. Residues: CASSHLTGGGQETQYF. The variable domain in full, with the rest retrieved from reference TRBV9 and TRBJ2-5, is DSGVTQTPKHLITATGQRVTLRCSPRSGDLSVYWYQQSLDQGLQFLIQYYNGEERAKGNILERFSAQQFPDLHSELNLSSLELGDSALYFCASSHLTGGGQETQYFGPGTRLLVL.

This clone appeared a single time. This chain uses TRBV7-9 with TRBJ2-2, with a possible D match to TRBD2 (5 bases). Germline V gives CDR1 SEHNR, CDR2 FQNEAQ (reference sequence). Trimming removed 4 bases at V and 6 bases at J, with 12 bases between. The CDR3 runs to 14 residues. The CDR3 DNA is TGTGCCAGCAGCTCGGGGAATAAGGCCGGGGAGCTGTTTTTT. Encoded protein: CASSSGNKAGELFF.

V usage is TRBV4-1 and J usage is TRBJ1-2; maybe TRBD1 (6 bases). The CDR3 length is 16 residues. Trimming left V 0 bases short and J 4 bases short, with 15 bases between. Germline V CDR1 and CDR2: MGHRA, YSYEKL. DNA for the CDR3: TGCGCCAGCAGCCAAGAGGGATACAGGGACGCCTATGGCTACACCTTC. This translates into CASSQEGYRDAYGYTF.

The chain employs TRBV28 and TRBJ2-2, with TRBD2 as a possible D gene (5 bases). V was clipped by 6 bases and J by 4 bases, with 15 bases between them. Germline V lookup: CDR1 MDHEN, CDR2 SYDVKM. This CDR3 contains 15 residues. CDR3 residues: CASSSGIQTTGELFF. DNA of the CDR3: TGTGCCAGCAGCTCCGGGATCCAGACCACCGGGGAGCTGTTTTTT.

This chain joins TRBV9 and TRBJ2-3; 10 bases match TRBD2. V lost 4 bases to trimming and J lost 1 base; unmatched junction nucleotides: 3. The germline V gene encodes CDR1 SGDLS and CDR2 YYNGEE. This CDR3 has 15 amino acids. The CDR3 coding sequence is TGTGCCAGCAGCTCCGGGACTAGCGGCACAGATACGCAGTATTTT. It encodes CASSSGTSGTDTQYF.

The chain links TRBV11-3 to TRBJ2-3, with D tentatively TRBD2 (6 bases). Germline assignment: CDR1 SGHNT and CDR2 YENEEA. Trimming took 8 bases from V and 4 from J, leaving 13 bases between them. There are 13 residues in the CDR3. The CDR3 nucleotides are TGTGCCAGCGGGGGGACCGGGGCAGATACGCAGTATTTT. Translation: CASGGTGADTQYF.

The rearrangement links TRBV28 to TRBJ1-2; TRBD1 matches at 9 bases. J gave up 5 bases and V 5 bases, and 6 bases lay outside the gene matches. Looked up from germline, CDR1 is MDHEN and CDR2 is SYDVKM. The CDR3 loop spans 14 amino acids. Here the CDR3 DNA reads TGTGCCAGCAGTGCGACACAGGGGGCGTATGGCTACACCTTC. Its protein product is CASSATQGAYGYTF.

This chain joins TRBV10-3 and TRBJ2-4, with a weak D call TRBD2 (5 bases). The CDR3 consists of 14 residues. The V gene's germline CDR1 is ENHRY and CDR2 SYGVKD. The germline V and J ends were trimmed by 3 bases and 8 bases, with 14 bases remaining between them. The CDR3 coding sequence is TGTGCCATCAGTGACCCGGGAACGGTGGACATTCAGTACTTC. Amino acids: CAISDPGTVDIQYF.

J is TRBJ2-1 and V is TRBV7-9; 11 nucleotides match TRBD1. This CDR3 is built from 17 residues. Trimming at V came to 4 bases and at J to 4 bases, leaving 9 bases not matched to a gene. Looked up from germline, CDR1 is SEHNR and CDR2 is FQNEAQ (reference sequence). CDR3 protein: CASSSLRTGGAYNEQFF. CDR3 nucleotide sequence: TGTGCCAGCAGCTCCCTCCGGACAGGGGGCGCATACAATGAGCAGTTCTTC.

The V and J genes are TRBV6-1 and TRBJ1-5; 7 bases align to TRBD1. The V gene's germline CDR1 is MNHNS and CDR2 SASEGT. CDR3 length: 16 amino acids. V lost 6 bases to trimming and J lost 0 bases; unmatched junction nucleotides: 8. In nucleotides, the CDR3 is TGTGCCAGCAGAGAATTCACAGGGGCTAGCAATCAGCCCCAGCATTTT. It yields the protein CASREFTGASNQPQHF.

The V call is TRBV30, the J call TRBJ2-1, with D possibly TRBD2 on 5 matching bases. Trimming stripped 1 base from V and 9 bases from J, with 13 bases between. Germline CDR1 and CDR2: GTSNPN and SVGIG (reference sequence). The CDR3 is 13 residues long. The chain's CDR3 is CAWSGRRGGEQFF. In nucleotides, the CDR3 is TGTGCCTGGAGTGGCCGCCGAGGAGGTGAGCAGTTCTTC. The full variable domain, in which reference TRBV30 and TRBJ2-1 provide the parts outside the CDR3, is SQTIHQWPATLVQPVGSPLSLECTVEGTSNPNLYWYRQAAGRGLQLLFYSVGIGQISSEVPQNLSASRPQDRQFILSSKKLLLSDSGFYLCAWSGRRGGEQFFGPGTRLTVL.

The rearrangement links TRBV7-9 to TRBJ2-7; 7 nucleotides align to TRBD1. The CDR3 is made up of 15 amino acids. Per the germline V gene, CDR1 is SEHNR and CDR2 is FQNEAQ (reference sequence). J lost 0 bases, V lost 6 bases, and 8 bases had no gene match. Written as DNA, the CDR3 is TGTGCCAGCAGTACCACAGGGGCCCTCTCCTACGAGCAGTACTTC. Its translation is CASSTTGALSYEQYF.

The V gene is TRBV5-1, the J gene TRBJ2-1; unclear D gene. Trimming shortened V by 0 bases and J by 0 bases, and 10 bases separated the two germline ends. The CDR3 has 16 amino acids. The V gene's germline CDR1 is SGHRS and CDR2 YFSETQ. In DNA, the CDR3 is TGCGCCAGCAGCTTGGGCGGCTCTAGCTCCTACAATGAGCAGTTCTTC. It codes for CASSLGGSSSYNEQFF.

The genes are TRBV24-1 and TRBJ2-5; 13 bases fit TRBD2. The CDR3 length is 17 residues. Germline CDR1 and CDR2: KGHDR and SFDVKD. The V segment lost 3 bases and the J segment 5 bases; nucleotides outside the gene matches: 8. The CDR3, as DNA: TGTGCCACCAGTGATCGCGGACTAGCGGGAGTATCGGAGACCCAGTACTTC. Protein product: CATSDRGLAGVSETQYF.

With respect to this clone: Relative to the germline gene, one junction end is altered; a read error may explain this. V and J are TRBV12-3 or TRBV12-4 and TRBJ1-2; 7 bases align to TRBD1. This CDR3 has 12 amino acids. The CDR3 region has the DNA TGTGCCAGCACCATACGGGGACAGAGGCCTGTCTTC. Protein product: CASTIRGQRPVF.

V is TRBV27 and J is TRBJ2-2; TRBD1 might be the D (6 bases). The CDR3 totals 15 residues. CDR1 and CDR2 (germline): MNHEY, SMNVEV (reference sequence). With 2 bases removed from V and 7 bases from J, the gap between germline ends came to 14 bases. The CDR3 DNA sequence: TGTGCCAGCAGTTTAAACAGGGTGCGAAGCGGGGAGCTGTTTTTT. It codes for CASSLNRVRSGELFF.